The next 8 T cell receptor beta chains were all read from a single sample in a study of regulatory T cells in long-lasting Graves disease. Both iRepertoire HTBI primers and Arm-PCR of CDR3 regions were used to build the TCR beta libraries. Each CDR3 protein gets one entry after TCRdb re-called the multiplex PCR reads with MiXCR. This sample carries fewer than 400,000 distinct CDR3 sequences, around 21% of them seen once, and the ten largest clones take about a fifth. Specified time point: persistent/refractory GD, antithyroid drugs over 5 years with positive TRAb. There was RNA extracted from PBMCs, and the TCR library was made from it. The sequencing here drew on peripheral blood mononuclear cells (PBMCs), taken when the disease was refractory, from a patient treated with antithyroid drugs. The receptors were gathered from a female donor with Graves disease.

As DNA, the CDR3 is TGCGCCAGCAGCTTGGACGGGACTAGCGGGATGGCCGGGACCCAGTACTTC. Protein sequence: CASSLDGTSGMAGTQYF. J is TRBJ2-5 and V is TRBV5-1; the match to TRBD2 covers 13 bases. Germline V gene lookup returns CDR1 SGHRS and CDR2 YFSETQ. The CDR3 has 17 residues. V lost 0 bases, J lost 7 bases, and 9 bases stayed unmatched.

This clonotype has at least ten counts. The J gene is TRBJ1-2, the V gene TRBV29-1, with D maybe TRBD1 (6 bases). Deletions cut 5 bases from V and 5 bases from J, with 18 bases between. The CDR3 is 14 amino acids. Per germline, CDR1 SQVTM and CDR2 ANQGSEA. CDR3 in DNA: TGCAGCGTTTCGGGAACAGGGTATTGGTATGGCTACACCTTC. It translates to CSVSGTGYWYGYTF.

The rearrangement links TRBV7-2 to TRBJ1-2; D is possibly TRBD1 (6 bases). Germline V CDR1 and CDR2: SGHTA, FQGNSA. V lost 3 bases, J lost 2 bases, and 22 bases lay in between. The CDR3 sequence is 18 residues long. The CDR3 nucleotides read TGTGCCAGCAGCTTGGGGGGGGGCAGTCTAGTTGTGAACTATGGCTACACCTTC. Protein sequence: CASSLGGGSLVVNYGYTF.

There are many counts of this clonotype. The rearrangement links TRBV28 to TRBJ1-2; D may be TRBD1 (5 bases). Trimming stripped 3 bases from V and 4 bases from J, with 6 bases between. The CDR3 runs to 12 residues. CDR1 and CDR2 (germline): MDHEN, SYDVKM. The CDR3 DNA follows: TGTGCCAGCAGTTTGACAGCCTATGGCTACACCTTC. Residues: CASSLTAYGYTF.

The rearrangement uses TRBV20-1 and TRBJ2-7; TRBD2 is a possible D gene (5 bases). The CDR3 extends over 13 amino acids. Germline V CDR1 and CDR2: DFQATT, SNEGSKA (reference sequence). Trimming shortened V by 4 bases and J by 3 bases, and 13 bases separated the two germline ends. The CDR3 here is CSAKSGPIYEQYF. CDR3 bases: TGCAGTGCTAAAAGCGGACCAATCTACGAGCAGTACTTC.

The rearrangement uses TRBV28 and TRBJ2-1, with D perhaps matching TRBD2 (5 bases). Per the germline V gene, CDR1 is MDHEN and CDR2 is SYDVKM. Trimming stripped 4 bases from V and 5 bases from J, with 18 bases between. This CDR3 has 16 residues. CDR3 nucleotides: TGTGCCAGCAGTTGGCCCCCGGGAAGTGGGAACAATGAGCAGTTCTTC. This sequence encodes CASSWPPGSGNNEQFF.

V and J are TRBV10-3 and TRBJ2-7; either TRBD1 or TRBD2 may supply D (5 bases each). This CDR3 has 13 residues. The ends were cut back, 9 bases at V and 6 bases at J, with 18 bases in the middle. The germline V gene has CDR1 ENHRY and CDR2 SYGVKD. The CDR3 protein is CAIEAGPGFEQYF. The CDR3 DNA sequence: TGTGCCATAGAAGCAGGGCCGGGGTTCGAGCAGTACTTC.

The genes are TRBV6-5 and TRBJ2-1, with TRBD2 matching 7 bases. The V gene's germline CDR1 is MNHEY and CDR2 SVGAGI. This CDR3 has 16 amino acids. V was clipped by 0 bases and J by 9 bases; unmatched bases: 11. CDR3 bases: TGTGCCAGCAGTTACTCCGGGGCGGGAGTAATGAGTGAGCAGTTCTTC. It translates to CASSYSGAGVMSEQFF.